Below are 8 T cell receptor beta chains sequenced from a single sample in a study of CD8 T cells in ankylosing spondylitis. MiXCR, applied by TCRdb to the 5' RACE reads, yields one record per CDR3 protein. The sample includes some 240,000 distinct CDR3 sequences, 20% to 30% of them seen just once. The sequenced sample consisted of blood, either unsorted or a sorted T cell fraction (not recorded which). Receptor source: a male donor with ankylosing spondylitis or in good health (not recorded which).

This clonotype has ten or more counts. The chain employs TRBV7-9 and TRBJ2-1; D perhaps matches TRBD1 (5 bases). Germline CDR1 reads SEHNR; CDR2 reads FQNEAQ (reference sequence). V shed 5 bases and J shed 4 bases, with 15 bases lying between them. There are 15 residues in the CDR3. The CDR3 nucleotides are TGTGCCAGCAGCCCGCCTTCAGGGCCTTACAATGAGCAGTTCTTC. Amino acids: CASSPPSGPYNEQFF.

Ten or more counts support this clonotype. The CDR3 DNA reads as TGTGCCAGCCGTCCGGATGCAGTATACGAGCAGTACTTC. This codes for CASRPDAVYEQYF. This rearrangement joins TRBV2 to TRBJ2-7; D is ambiguous. V dropped 8 bases and J dropped 4 bases, with 15 bases sitting between them. This CDR3 is built from 13 residues. From germline, CDR1 is SNHLY and CDR2 FYNNEI.

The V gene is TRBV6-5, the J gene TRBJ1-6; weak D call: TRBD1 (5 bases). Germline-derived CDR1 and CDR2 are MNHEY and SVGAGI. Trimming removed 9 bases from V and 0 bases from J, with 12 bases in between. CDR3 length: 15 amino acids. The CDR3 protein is CARDRRSSYNSPLHF. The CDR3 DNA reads TGTGCCAGAGACAGACGGAGCTCCTATAATTCACCCCTCCACTTT.

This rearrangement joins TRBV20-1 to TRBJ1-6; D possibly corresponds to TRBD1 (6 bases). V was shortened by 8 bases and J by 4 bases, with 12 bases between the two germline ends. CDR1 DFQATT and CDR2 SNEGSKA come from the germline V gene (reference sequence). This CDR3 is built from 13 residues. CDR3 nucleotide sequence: TGCAGTCAGCGACAGGATTATAATTCACCCCTCCACTTT. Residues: CSQRQDYNSPLHF.

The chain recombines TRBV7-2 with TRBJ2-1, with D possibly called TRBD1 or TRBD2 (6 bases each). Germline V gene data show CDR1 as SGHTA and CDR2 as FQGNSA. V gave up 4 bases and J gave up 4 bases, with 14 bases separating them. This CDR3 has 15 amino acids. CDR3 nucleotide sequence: TGTGCCAGCAGCTCAACAGGAGGGGGTTACAATGAGCAGTTCTTC. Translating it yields CASSSTGGGYNEQFF.

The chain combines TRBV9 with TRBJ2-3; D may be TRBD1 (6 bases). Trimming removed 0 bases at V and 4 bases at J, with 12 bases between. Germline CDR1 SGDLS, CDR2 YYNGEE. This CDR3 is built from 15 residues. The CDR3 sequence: CASSVVGTGPDTQYF. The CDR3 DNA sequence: TGTGCCAGCAGCGTAGTGGGTACAGGGCCAGATACGCAGTATTTT.

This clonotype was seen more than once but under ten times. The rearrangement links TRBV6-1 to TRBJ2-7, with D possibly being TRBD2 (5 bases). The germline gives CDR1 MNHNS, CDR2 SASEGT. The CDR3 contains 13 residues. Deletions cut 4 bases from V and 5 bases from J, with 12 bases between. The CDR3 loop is CASSVEGGHEQYF. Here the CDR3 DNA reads TGTGCCAGCAGTGTTGAGGGCGGCCACGAGCAGTACTTC.

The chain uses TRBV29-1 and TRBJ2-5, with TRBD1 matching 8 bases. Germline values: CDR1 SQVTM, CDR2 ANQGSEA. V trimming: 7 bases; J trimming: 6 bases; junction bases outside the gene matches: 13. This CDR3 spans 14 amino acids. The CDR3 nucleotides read TGCAGCGCTCCCGGACAGGGAACATTGCAGACCCAGTACTTC. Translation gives CSAPGQGTLQTQYF.